This record looks at one T cell receptor (beta chain) sequence and its context. A read error is possible here, since a much larger clone lies one base away. TCR beta cDNA was reverse-transcribed from around 0.55 ug of total RNA. The reaction used a constant-region primer and ProtoScript II reverse transcriptase. ARM-PCR, slightly modified, supplied the TCR beta libraries through three nested multiplex PCR rounds. Investigators reported that the first two PCR rounds, at roughly 11 cycles each, used TRBV1-TRBV30 forward primers with a C-beta reverse primer. In TCRdb, the multiplex PCR reads were re-called with MiXCR into one record per CDR3 protein. The sample has approximately 100,000 distinct CDR3 sequences; around two thirds are singletons. CDR3 size: 14 residues. Germline values: CDR1 MDHEN, CDR2 SYDVKM. V shed 6 bases and J 5 bases; nucleotides not matched to a gene: 9. These data are taken from a study of tumor-infiltrating lymphocytes in primary liver carcinoma. As for the study in general: Tumors measured roughly 4.2 to 10 cm and were stage T1-T3 N0M0.

RNA and DNA were co-extracted from around 18-30 mg of unsorted bulk tissue. Every tumor yielded five separate sampled regions. Sequencing was carried out using liver tumor tissue from sampling region 2. Regarding subset: tumor region T2, inferior pole. This sequence was found in a woman aged 55 to 70 with primary liver carcinoma and hepatitis B virus infection. J is TRBJ2-7 and V is TRBV28; the match to TRBD2 covers 8 bases. As DNA, the CDR3 is TGTGCCAGCAGCCTTGGGACTAGACTCCACGAGCAGTACTTC. Protein sequence: CASSLGTRLHEQYF. Variable domain in full (rest from reference TRBV28 and TRBJ2-7): DVKVTQSSRYLVKRTGEKVFLECVQDMDHENMFWYRQDPGLGLRLIYFSYDVKMKEKGDIPEGYSVSREKKERFSLILESASTNQTSMYLCASSLGTRLHEQYFGPGTRLTVT.